This entry is about one T cell receptor beta chain. The germline gives CDR1 SGHTA, CDR2 FQGNSA. After removal of 2 bases from V and 5 bases from J, the junction contained 6 bases not matched to a gene. The CDR3 consists of 14 residues. The data derive from a study of early T cells in non-severe SARS-CoV-2 infection. TCRdb independently ran MiXCR on the 5' RACE reads; one entry per CDR3 protein. Of 85,000 to 90,000 distinct CDR3 sequences listed, roughly 14% were seen once; the top ten hold roughly 0.6%. The receptor comes from an adult who was a healthcare worker with PCR-confirmed SARS-CoV-2 infection or an uninfected control (not recorded which). The sequenced sample was whole blood. The chain employs TRBV7-2 and TRBJ2-7, with 7 bases that match TRBD1. In nucleotides, the CDR3 is TGTGCCAGCAGCTTATACTGGGACAGCGACGAGCAGTACGTC. It encodes CASSLYWDSDEQYV.